This TCR beta chain was observed in a study of T cell repertoires in cytomegalovirus infection. Trimming cost V 5 bases and J 3 bases; bases outside gene matches: 8. Germline assignment: CDR1 SEHNR and CDR2 FQNEAQ (reference sequence). This CDR3 spans 16 amino acids. One entry per CDR3 protein results from TCRdb running MiXCR on the reads. The sample contains more than 400,000 distinct CDR3 sequences, about 26% of which appear only once. Specimen: PBMCs. This sequence was found in a human donor in good health (CMV status not recorded). Some clones in this sample may be carry-over from other donors' samples. The V gene is TRBV7-9, the J gene TRBJ2-1; TRBD2 matches 9 bases. CDR3 coding DNA: TGTGCCAGCAGCCCGCCTAGCGGGGACGACTACAATGAGCAGTTCTTC. Translated: CASSPPSGDDYNEQFF.